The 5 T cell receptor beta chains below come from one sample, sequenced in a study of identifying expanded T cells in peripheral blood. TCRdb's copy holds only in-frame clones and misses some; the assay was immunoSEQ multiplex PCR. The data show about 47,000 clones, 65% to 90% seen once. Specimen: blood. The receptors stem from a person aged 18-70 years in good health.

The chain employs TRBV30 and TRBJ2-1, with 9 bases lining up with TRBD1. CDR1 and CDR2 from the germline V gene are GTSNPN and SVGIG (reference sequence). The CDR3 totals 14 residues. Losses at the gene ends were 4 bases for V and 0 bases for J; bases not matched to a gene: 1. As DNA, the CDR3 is TGTGCCTGGATGACAGGGGGCTCCTACAATGAGCAGTTCTTC. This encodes CAWMTGGSYNEQFF.

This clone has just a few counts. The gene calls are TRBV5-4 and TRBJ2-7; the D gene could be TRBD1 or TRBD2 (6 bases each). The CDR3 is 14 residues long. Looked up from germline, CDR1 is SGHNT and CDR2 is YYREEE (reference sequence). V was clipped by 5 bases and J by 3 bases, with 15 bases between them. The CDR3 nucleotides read TGTGCCAGCAGTACCGGGGGCTACGACTACGAGCAGTACTTC. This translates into CASSTGGYDYEQYF.

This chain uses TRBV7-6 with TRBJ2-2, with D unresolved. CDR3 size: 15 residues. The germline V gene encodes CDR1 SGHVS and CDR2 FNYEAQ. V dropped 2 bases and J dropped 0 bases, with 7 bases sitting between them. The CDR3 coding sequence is TGTGCCAGCAGCTTATCTCTAACGAACACCGGGGAGCTGTTTTTT. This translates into CASSLSLTNTGELFF.

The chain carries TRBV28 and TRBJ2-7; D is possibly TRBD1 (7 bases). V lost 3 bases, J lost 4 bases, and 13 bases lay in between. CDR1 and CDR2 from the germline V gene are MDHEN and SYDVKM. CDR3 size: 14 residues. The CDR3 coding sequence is TGTGCCAGCAGTTTGACAGGGACTCCTTACGAGCAGTACTTC. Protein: CASSLTGTPYEQYF.

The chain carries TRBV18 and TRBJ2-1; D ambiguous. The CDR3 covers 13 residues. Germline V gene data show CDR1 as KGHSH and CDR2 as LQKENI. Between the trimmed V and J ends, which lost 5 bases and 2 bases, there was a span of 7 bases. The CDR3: CASSAQPYNEQFF. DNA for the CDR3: TGTGCCAGCTCAGCTCAACCCTACAATGAGCAGTTCTTC.